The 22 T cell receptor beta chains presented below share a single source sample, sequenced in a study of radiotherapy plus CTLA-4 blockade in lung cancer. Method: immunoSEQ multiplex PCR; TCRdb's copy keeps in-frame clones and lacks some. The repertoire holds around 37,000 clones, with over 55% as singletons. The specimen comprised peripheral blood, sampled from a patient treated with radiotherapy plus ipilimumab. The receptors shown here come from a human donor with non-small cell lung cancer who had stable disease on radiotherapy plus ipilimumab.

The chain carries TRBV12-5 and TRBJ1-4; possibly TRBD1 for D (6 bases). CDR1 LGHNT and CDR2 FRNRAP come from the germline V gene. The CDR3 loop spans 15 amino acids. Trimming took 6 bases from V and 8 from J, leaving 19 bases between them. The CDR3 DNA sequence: TGTGCTAGTGGGGAACAGGGCCTAGCAGGGGAAAAACTGTTTTTT. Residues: CASGEQGLAGEKLFF.

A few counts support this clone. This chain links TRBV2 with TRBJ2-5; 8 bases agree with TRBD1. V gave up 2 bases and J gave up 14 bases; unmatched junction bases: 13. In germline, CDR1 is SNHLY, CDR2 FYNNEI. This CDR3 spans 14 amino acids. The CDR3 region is CASSERTGRAPHYF. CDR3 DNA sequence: TGTGCCAGCAGTGAACGGACAGGGCGTGCCCCACACTACTTC.

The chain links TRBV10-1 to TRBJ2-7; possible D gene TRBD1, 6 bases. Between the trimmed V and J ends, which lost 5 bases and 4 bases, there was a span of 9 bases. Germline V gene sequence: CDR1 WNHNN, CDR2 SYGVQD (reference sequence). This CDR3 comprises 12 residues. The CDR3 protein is CASSRDNYEQYF. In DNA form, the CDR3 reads TGCGCCAGCAGTAGGGACAATTACGAGCAGTACTTC.

The CDR3 DNA reads TGTGCCAGCAGTTACTCGGGACAGGGTGAGTTCTTC. Its protein product is CASSYSGQGEFF. The gene calls are TRBV6-6 and TRBJ2-1, with TRBD1 matching over 9 bases. V shed 0 bases and J 14 bases; nucleotides not matched to a gene: 2. Germline loops: CDR1 MNHNY, CDR2 SVGAGI (reference sequence). CDR3 length equals 12 residues.

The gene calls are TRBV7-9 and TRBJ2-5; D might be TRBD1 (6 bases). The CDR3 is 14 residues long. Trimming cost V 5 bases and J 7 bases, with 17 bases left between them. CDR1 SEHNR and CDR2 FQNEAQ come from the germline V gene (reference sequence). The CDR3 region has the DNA TGTGCCAGCAGCCCGTTGCAGGGGATAGGGACCCAGTACTTC. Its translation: CASSPLQGIGTQYF. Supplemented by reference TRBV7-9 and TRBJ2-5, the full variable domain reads DTGVSQNPRHKITKRGQNVTFRCDPISEHNRLYWYRQTLGQGPEFLTYFQNEAQLEKSRLLSDRFSAERPKGSFSTLEIQRTEQGDSAMYLCASSPLQGIGTQYFGPGTRLLVL.

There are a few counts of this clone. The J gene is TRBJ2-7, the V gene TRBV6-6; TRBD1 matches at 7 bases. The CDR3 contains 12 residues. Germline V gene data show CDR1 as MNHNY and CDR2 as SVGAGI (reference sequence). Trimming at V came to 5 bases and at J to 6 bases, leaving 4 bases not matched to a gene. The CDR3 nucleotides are TGTGCCAGCAGTGCACAGGGGTCCGAGCAGTACTTC. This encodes CASSAQGSEQYF.

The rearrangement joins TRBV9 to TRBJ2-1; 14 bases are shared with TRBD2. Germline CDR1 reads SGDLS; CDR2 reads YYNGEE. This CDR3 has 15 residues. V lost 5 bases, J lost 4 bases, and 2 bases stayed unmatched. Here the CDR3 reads CASRRTSGGYNEQFF. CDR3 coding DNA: TGTGCCAGCAGGAGGACTAGCGGGGGGTACAATGAGCAGTTCTTC. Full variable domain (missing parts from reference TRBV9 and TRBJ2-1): DSGVTQTPKHLITATGQRVTLRCSPRSGDLSVYWYQQSLDQGLQFLIQYYNGEERAKGNILERFSAQQFPDLHSELNLSSLELGDSALYFCASRRTSGGYNEQFFGPGTRLTVL.

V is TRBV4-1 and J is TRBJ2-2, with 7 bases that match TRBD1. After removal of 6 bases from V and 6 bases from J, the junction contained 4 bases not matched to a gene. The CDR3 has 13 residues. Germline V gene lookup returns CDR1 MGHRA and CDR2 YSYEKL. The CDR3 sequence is CASSRTGAGELFF. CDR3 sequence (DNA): TGCGCCAGCAGTCGGACAGGTGCCGGGGAGCTGTTTTTT.

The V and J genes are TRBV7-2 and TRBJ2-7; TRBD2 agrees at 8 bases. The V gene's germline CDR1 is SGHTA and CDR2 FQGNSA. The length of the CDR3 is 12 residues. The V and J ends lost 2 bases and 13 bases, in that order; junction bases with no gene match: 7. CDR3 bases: TGTGCCAGCAGCTTATATACTAGCGGTGAATACTTC. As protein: CASSLYTSGEYF.

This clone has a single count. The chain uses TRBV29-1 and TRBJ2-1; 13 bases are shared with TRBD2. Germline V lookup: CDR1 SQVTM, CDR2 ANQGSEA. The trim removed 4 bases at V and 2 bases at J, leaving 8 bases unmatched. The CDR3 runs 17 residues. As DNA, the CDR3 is TGCAGCGTTGGAACTAGCGGGGGGGGGTCGACCTACAATGAGCAGTTCTTC. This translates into CSVGTSGGGSTYNEQFF.

DNA of the CDR3: TGTGCCAGCAGCTTCGGTCGGCCAGACAATGGCTACACCTTC. Translated: CASSFGRPDNGYTF. This rearrangement joins TRBV5-6 to TRBJ1-2; D is unresolved. The CDR3 consists of 14 residues. V lost 2 bases and J 6 bases, leaving 14 bases between the germline ends. Per the germline V gene, CDR1 is SGHDT and CDR2 is YYEEEE.

For the CDR3, the DNA is TGTGCCACCAGCACCAGGACAGCTTCGAACACTGAAGCTTTCTTT. Residues: CATSTRTASNTEAFF. This rearrangement joins TRBV15 to TRBJ1-1; possible D gene TRBD1, 6 bases. This CDR3 has 15 amino acids. V dropped 4 bases and J dropped 1 base, with 13 bases sitting between them. The V gene's germline CDR1 is LNHNV and CDR2 YYDKDF (reference sequence).

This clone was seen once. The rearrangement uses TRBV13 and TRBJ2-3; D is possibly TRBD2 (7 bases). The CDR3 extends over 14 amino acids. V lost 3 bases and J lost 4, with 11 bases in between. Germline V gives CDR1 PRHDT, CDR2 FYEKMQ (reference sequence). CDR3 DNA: TGTGCCAGCAGCTTGGGGGGGGCGGCAGATACGCAGTATTTT. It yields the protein CASSLGGAADTQYF.

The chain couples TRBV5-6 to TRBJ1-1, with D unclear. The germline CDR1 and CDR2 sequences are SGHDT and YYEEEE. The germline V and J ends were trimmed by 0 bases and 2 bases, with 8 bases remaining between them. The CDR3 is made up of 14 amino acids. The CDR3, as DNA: TGTGCCAGCAGCTTGGTCCGGACTAACACTGAAGCTTTCTTT. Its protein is CASSLVRTNTEAFF.

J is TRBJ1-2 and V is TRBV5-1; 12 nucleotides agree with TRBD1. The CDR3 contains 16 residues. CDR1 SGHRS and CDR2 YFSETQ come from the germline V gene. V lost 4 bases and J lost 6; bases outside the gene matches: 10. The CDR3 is CASSRDRGRDVNGYTF. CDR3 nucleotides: TGCGCCAGCAGCAGGGACAGGGGGCGCGATGTTAATGGCTACACCTTC.

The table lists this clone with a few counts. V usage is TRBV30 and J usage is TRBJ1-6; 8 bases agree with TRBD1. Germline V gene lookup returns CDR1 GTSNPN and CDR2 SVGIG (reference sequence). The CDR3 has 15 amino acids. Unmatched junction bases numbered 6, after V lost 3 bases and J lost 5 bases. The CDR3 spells CAWRWKDRDNSPLHF. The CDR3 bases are TGTGCCTGGAGATGGAAGGACAGGGATAATTCACCCCTCCACTTT.

The CDR3 DNA is TGCGCCAGCAGCCACAGGACAGGGCGGGAGCAGTACTTC. This gives the protein CASSHRTGREQYF. The chain couples TRBV5-1 to TRBJ2-7; TRBD1 agrees at 8 bases. The length of the CDR3 is 13 residues. Losses at the gene ends were 4 bases for V and 7 bases for J; bases not matched to a gene: 7. Germline CDR1 is SGHRS and CDR2 is YFSETQ.

CDR3 region: CASSLTSGGTNEQFF. The CDR3 DNA follows: TGTGCCAGCAGCTTGACTAGCGGGGGTACGAATGAGCAGTTCTTC. The chain employs TRBV5-4 and TRBJ2-1; 11 bases agree with TRBD2. V shed 1 base and J 7 bases; nucleotides not matched to a gene: 4. The germline gives CDR1 SGHNT, CDR2 YYREEE (reference sequence). The CDR3 length is 15 residues.

CDR3: CASSLAGDTYNEQFF. DNA of the CDR3: TGTGCCAGCAGCTTAGCCGGGGACACCTACAATGAGCAGTTCTTC. This chain connects TRBV11-1 to TRBJ2-1, with D maybe TRBD1 (6 bases). The germline V gene encodes CDR1 SGHAT and CDR2 FQDESV (reference sequence). The CDR3 is 15 residues long. V lost 0 bases, J lost 2 bases, and 8 bases lay in between.

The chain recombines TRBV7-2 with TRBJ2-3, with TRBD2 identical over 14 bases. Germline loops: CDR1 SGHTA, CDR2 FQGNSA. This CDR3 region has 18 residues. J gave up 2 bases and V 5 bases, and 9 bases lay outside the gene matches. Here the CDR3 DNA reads TGTGCCAGCAGCCCCCGGACTAGCGGGGGGCGGGTCACAGATACGCAGTATTTT. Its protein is CASSPRTSGGRVTDTQYF.

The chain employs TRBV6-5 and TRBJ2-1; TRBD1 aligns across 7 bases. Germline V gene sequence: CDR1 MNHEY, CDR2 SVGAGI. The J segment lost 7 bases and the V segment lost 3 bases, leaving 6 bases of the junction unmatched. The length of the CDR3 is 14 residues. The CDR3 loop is CASSYYTGENEQFF. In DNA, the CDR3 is TGTGCCAGCAGTTATTATACAGGGGAGAATGAGCAGTTCTTC.

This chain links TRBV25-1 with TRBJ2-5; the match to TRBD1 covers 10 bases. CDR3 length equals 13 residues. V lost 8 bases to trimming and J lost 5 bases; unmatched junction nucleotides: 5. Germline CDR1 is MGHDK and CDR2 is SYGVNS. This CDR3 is CASGTGAGETQYF. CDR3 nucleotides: TGTGCCAGCGGGACAGGGGCCGGGGAGACCCAGTACTTC.